This T cell receptor (beta chain) was recovered during a study of cytomegalovirus exposure and HLA in healthy donors. There are 13 residues in the CDR3. Germline values: CDR1 MDHEN, CDR2 SYDVKM. V was trimmed by 3 bases and J by 3 bases, leaving 9 bases between them. This clone was counted a few times. The table came from immunoSEQ multiplex PCR; TCRdb's copy has only in-frame clones and leaves some out. The sample has some 200,000 clones; around 83% are singletons. This TCR came from a woman aged 30 to 39 in good health and CMV-seropositive. This chain connects TRBV28 to TRBJ2-7; no definite D call. Sequencing used PBMCs. DNA for the CDR3: TGTGCCAGCAGTTTCACACAGATCTACGAGCAGTACTTC. Translating it yields CASSFTQIYEQYF.